Listed here are 18 T cell receptor beta chains from one sample, sequenced in a study of T cells in Graves' hyperthyroidism and ophthalmopathy. Regions amplified from RNA transcripts were the TCR beta CDR3 regions. HTBI primers were employed in a first-round RT-PCR of the TCR CDR3. TCRdb re-derived calls from the multiplex PCR reads in MiXCR, one entry per CDR3 protein. In the table there are fewer than 250,000 distinct CDR3 sequences, about 25% of which are singletons. Sample: blood. These receptors came from a woman aged 40 to 50 with Graves' ophthalmopathy.

Of note for this clonotype: Mismatch with germline at one junction end may stem from a read error. The chain joins TRBV6-2 or TRBV6-3 to TRBJ2-7; possible D gene TRBD2, 5 bases. CDR1 MNHEY and CDR2 SVGEGT come from the germline V gene. The CDR3 contains 14 residues. CDR3 DNA sequence: TGTGCCAGCAGCTCCGGGGATACCCTCGACGAGCAGTACTTT. The encoded protein is CASSSGDTLDEQYF.

On this clonotype: A read error may explain this, as a much larger clone is one base away. The J gene is TRBJ2-5, the V gene TRBV27; D perhaps matches TRBD2 (6 bases). From germline, CDR1 is MNHEY and CDR2 SMNVEV (reference sequence). CDR3 length: 14 amino acids. V was shortened by 4 bases and J by 7 bases, with 16 bases between the two germline ends. This CDR3 is CASSWTGGAATQYF. The CDR3 DNA sequence: TGTGCCAGCAGTTGGACCGGGGGTGCAGCGACCCAGTACTTC.

In this sample, this clonotype turned up many times. V is TRBV6-1 and J is TRBJ1-5; 10 bases are shared with TRBD1. Germline V gives CDR1 MNHNS, CDR2 SASEGT. The CDR3 covers 16 residues. With V trimmed by 6 bases and J by 9 bases, 14 bases remained unmatched. CDR3 coding DNA: TGTGCCAGCAGGGACTATCACGACAGGGGGCCGGGGCCCCAGCATTTT. As protein: CASRDYHDRGPGPQHF.

This clonotype was detected ten times or more. J is TRBJ1-1 and V is TRBV30; possible D gene TRBD1, 5 bases. The CDR3 is 13 residues long. Germline V gives CDR1 GTSNPN, CDR2 SVGIG (reference sequence). The V end was cut by 1 base, the J end by 4 bases, with 10 bases between. CDR3 nucleotide sequence: TGTGCCTGGAGTGCGGGGGAGAGCACTGAAGCTTTCTTT. Amino acid sequence: CAWSAGESTEAFF.

This clonotype was picked up many times. The V and J genes are TRBV4-1 and TRBJ2-7; 7 bases are a match to TRBD2. Germline loops: CDR1 MGHRA, CDR2 YSYEKL. Trimming at V came to 4 bases and at J to 2 bases, leaving 11 bases not matched to a gene. CDR3 length equals 16 residues. CDR3 nucleotides: TGCGCCAGCAGCCCATACTCCTCTAGCGGTACCTACGAGCAGTACTTC. Translating it yields CASSPYSSSGTYEQYF.

The V and J genes are TRBV24-1 and TRBJ2-5; 11 bases fit TRBD2. Germline loops: CDR1 KGHDR, CDR2 SFDVKD. Trimming cost V 3 bases and J 3 bases; bases outside gene matches: 2. This CDR3 has 15 residues. The CDR3 is CATSDVAGGKETQYF. The CDR3 DNA is TGTGCCACCAGTGATGTAGCGGGAGGGAAAGAGACCCAGTACTTC.

The chain carries TRBV6-2 or TRBV6-3 and TRBJ2-7; 7 bases are a match to TRBD1. V was clipped by 6 bases and J by 1 base; unmatched bases: 9. The CDR3 is made up of 15 amino acids. Germline CDR1 MNHEY, CDR2 SVGEGT. In DNA, the CDR3 is TGTGCCAGCAGCTGGGGGACAGTTCAGTCCTACGAGCAGTACTTC. Translating gives CASSWGTVQSYEQYF.

J is TRBJ1-5 and V is TRBV6-5; D is undetermined. The length of the CDR3 is 15 residues. With 0 bases removed from V and 2 bases from J, the gap between germline ends came to 8 bases. CDR1 is MNHEY, CDR2 SVGAGI, per germline. DNA of the CDR3: TGTGCCAGCAGTTACTCGTTAACTGGCAATCAGCCCCAGCATTTT. Encoded protein: CASSYSLTGNQPQHF.

This clonotype was counted many times. J is TRBJ2-7 and V is TRBV7-8, with TRBD1 as a possible D gene (6 bases). The CDR3 is 16 amino acids. CDR1 SGHVS and CDR2 FQNEAQ come from the germline V gene. Trimming stripped 5 bases from V and 0 bases from J, with 17 bases between. The CDR3 sequence: CASSPQQGSGSYEQYF. The DNA of the CDR3 is TGTGCCAGCAGCCCCCAACAGGGCAGCGGCTCCTACGAGCAGTACTTC.

This clonotype was observed at least ten times. The J gene is TRBJ2-7, the V gene TRBV3-1, with D hard to call. V was cut by 8 bases and J by 5 bases, with 13 bases left in between. There are 12 residues in the CDR3. Germline V gene data show CDR1 as LGHDT and CDR2 as YNNKEL (reference sequence). The CDR3 DNA follows: TGTGCCAGCGCCGGAGTCGCTAACGAGCAGTACTTC. Its translation: CASAGVANEQYF.

At least ten counts were recorded for this clonotype. The chain uses TRBV6-2 or TRBV6-3 and TRBJ2-7; D gene uncertain. The CDR3 is 13 residues long. In germline, CDR1 is MNHEY, CDR2 SVGEGT. Trimming took off 2 bases at V and 4 bases at J, with 9 bases between the two ends. CDR3 region: CASSYDQMYEQYF. For the CDR3, the DNA is TGTGCCAGCAGTTACGACCAGATGTACGAGCAGTACTTC.

This clonotype was seen repeatedly, ten times or more. The V and J genes are TRBV7-9 and TRBJ2-7, with D possibly matching TRBD1 (5 bases). The CDR3 is 13 residues long. The germline CDR1 and CDR2 sequences are SEHNR and FQNEAQ (reference sequence). Trimming pared 4 bases from V and 4 bases from J, leaving 11 bases between. The CDR3 region has the DNA TGTGCCAGCAGCTCTCTACAGGATTACGAGCAGTACTTC. It translates to CASSSLQDYEQYF.

This clonotype was found many times. The chain recombines TRBV12-3 or TRBV12-4 with TRBJ2-2, with D unresolved. V shed 4 bases and J shed 3 bases, with 3 bases lying between them. CDR3 length: 12 residues. This chain's CDR3 is CASSWDTGELFF. In nucleotides, the CDR3 is TGTGCCAGCAGTTGGGACACCGGGGAGCTGTTTTTT.

This clonotype was counted at least ten times. The chain combines TRBV27 with TRBJ2-7; 9 bases fit TRBD1. CDR1 and CDR2 (germline): MNHEY, SMNVEV (reference sequence). The CDR3 contains 13 residues. Losses at the gene ends were 3 bases for V and 6 bases for J; bases not matched to a gene: 3. The CDR3 loop reads CASSFNRGPEQYF. The CDR3 DNA reads TGTGCCAGCAGTTTCAACAGGGGGCCCGAGCAGTACTTC.

The table lists this clonotype with many counts. J is TRBJ2-7 and V is TRBV6-1, with a possible D match to TRBD2 (6 bases). Germline loops: CDR1 MNHNS, CDR2 SASEGT. The CDR3 totals 16 residues. Trimming shortened V by 3 bases and J by 6 bases, and 21 bases separated the two germline ends. CDR3 DNA sequence: TGTGCCAGCAGTGATCGGGCGGGACTCCTCCAGAGCGAGCAGTACTTC. Translation gives CASSDRAGLLQSEQYF.

To note about this clonotype: One end of the junction does not line up with germline, which may come from a read error. V is TRBV2 and J is TRBJ1-6; possible D gene TRBD1, 6 bases. The CDR3 extends over 14 amino acids. From germline, CDR1 is SNHLY and CDR2 FYNNEI. DNA of the CDR3: TGTGCCAGCAGCCCCGGACAGTATAATTCACCCCTCTACTTT. This codes for CASSPGQYNSPLYF.

A single count supports this clonotype. The rearrangement links TRBV12-5 to TRBJ2-5; D uncertain. The germline V gene has CDR1 LGHNT and CDR2 FRNRAP. The CDR3 is 14 amino acids. Trimming removed 5 bases from V and 6 bases from J, with 16 bases in between. DNA for the CDR3: TGTGCTAGTGGTCTCCGATCGATGGGAAAGACCCAGTACTTC. Translation: CASGLRSMGKTQYF.

The chain is built from TRBV28 and TRBJ2-7, with 14 nucleotides matching TRBD2. CDR1 and CDR2 from the germline V gene are MDHEN and SYDVKM. Trimming cost V 5 bases and J 0 bases; bases outside gene matches: 6. The CDR3 contains 17 residues. CDR3 sequence reads: CASSPTGTSGSSYEQYF. CDR3 nucleotide sequence: TGTGCCAGCAGTCCTACTGGGACTAGCGGGAGCTCCTACGAGCAGTACTTC. Filled out from reference TRBV28 and TRBJ2-7, the complete variable domain reads DVKVTQSSRYLVKRTGEKVFLECVQDMDHENMFWYRQDPGLGLRLIYFSYDVKMKEKGDIPEGYSVSREKKERFSLILESASTNQTSMYLCASSPTGTSGSSYEQYFGPGTRLTVT.